This T cell receptor beta chain was found in a study of post-analysis software for immune sequencing data. Broader study findings: Four to six TRBV segments appeared more often in patients than in controls, and TRBV5-6, TRBV5-1 and TRBV20-1 were among these.

Concerning this clonotype: Its matching antigen is unknown.

This CDR3 is built from 14 residues. The germline CDR1 and CDR2 sequences are SGHRS and YFSETQ. V dropped 3 bases and J dropped 5 bases, with 14 bases sitting between them. TCR beta libraries were prepared from cDNA with unique molecular identifiers. TCRdb re-derived calls from the PCR reads in MiXCR, one entry per CDR3 protein. The table lists 600,000 to 700,000 distinct CDR3 sequences, roughly three fifths of them singletons, with 10% to 12% in the top ten. The chain couples TRBV5-1 to TRBJ1-2, with a tentative D call TRBD1 (6 bases). The sequence was obtained from a girl aged 2 to 10 with multiple sclerosis. Input material: blood. CDR3 nucleotides: TGCGCCAGCAGCTGGGGGGGCCAGCAATATGGCTACACCTTC. This gives the protein CASSWGGQQYGYTF.